This T cell receptor (beta chain) came from a study of STAT5B mutations in CD4+ large granular lymphocyte leukemia. Study overall: Among healthy controls, a particular HLA allele went with more CDR3 'QG' motifs.

The CDR3 loop spans 15 amino acids. Germline-derived CDR1 and CDR2 are SGHRS and YFSETQ. Trimming left V 0 bases short and J 0 bases short, with 9 bases between. Method: immunoSEQ multiplex PCR; TCRdb's copy keeps in-frame clones and lacks some. The table lists fewer than 50,000 clones, roughly four fifths of them singletons. Healthy controls were blood donor buffy coats. This clone was seen more than once but under ten times. The antigen is unknown. Overall study results and limits: Without HLA matching, higher CD4+ than CD8+ T-LGLL clonality could reflect small sample size.

This chain joins TRBV5-1 and TRBJ1-1; no clear D gene. Sequencing input: CD4+ T cells from blood buffy coats. The receptor's source is a human donor in good health. DNA for the CDR3: TGCGCCAGCAGCTTGGTTGGCGGTATGAACACTGAAGCTTTCTTT. It yields the protein CASSLVGGMNTEAFF.